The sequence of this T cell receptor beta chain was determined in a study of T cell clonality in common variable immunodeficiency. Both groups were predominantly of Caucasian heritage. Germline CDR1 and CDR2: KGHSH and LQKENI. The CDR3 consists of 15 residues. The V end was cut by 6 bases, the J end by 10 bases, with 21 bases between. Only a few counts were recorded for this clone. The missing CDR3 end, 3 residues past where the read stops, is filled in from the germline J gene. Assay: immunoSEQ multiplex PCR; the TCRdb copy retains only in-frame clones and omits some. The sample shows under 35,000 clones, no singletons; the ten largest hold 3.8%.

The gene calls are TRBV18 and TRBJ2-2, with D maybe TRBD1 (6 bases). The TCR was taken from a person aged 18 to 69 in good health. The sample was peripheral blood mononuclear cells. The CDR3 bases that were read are TGTGCCAGCTCCCCCCCCAGGGGCGCGGGCTTGGAG. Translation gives CASSPPRGAGLE. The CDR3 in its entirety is CASSPPRGAGLELFF.